The 29 T cell receptor beta chains listed next were all sequenced from one sample in a study of early T cells in non-severe SARS-CoV-2 infection. TCRdb reanalysed the 5' RACE reads using MiXCR and keeps one entry per CDR3 protein. There are around 68,000 distinct CDR3 sequences in the sample; approximately 6.1% occur only once, and less than 3.5% lies in the top ten. The sequences come from whole blood, collected at baseline. The receptors come from an adult who was a healthcare worker with PCR-confirmed SARS-CoV-2 infection or an uninfected control (not recorded which).

In this sample, this clonotype turned up many times. The chain has TRBV20-1 and TRBJ2-1, with 8 bases lining up with TRBD2. Germline V lookup: CDR1 DFQATT, CDR2 SNEGSKA (reference sequence). The trim removed 2 bases at V and 1 base at J, leaving 7 bases unmatched. The CDR3 is made up of 16 amino acids. This CDR3 is CSARPPSGSSYNEQFF. As DNA, the CDR3 is TGCAGTGCTAGACCCCCAAGCGGGAGTTCCTACAATGAGCAGTTCTTC.

The chain combines TRBV12-3 or TRBV12-4 with TRBJ1-2, with D unresolved. The ends were cut back, 2 bases at V and 5 bases at J, with 9 bases in the middle. This CDR3 is 13 amino acids long. The CDR3 spells CASSLSIGYGYTF. For the CDR3, the DNA is TGTGCCAGCAGTTTATCGATAGGGTATGGCTACACCTTC.

The chain combines TRBV6-6 with TRBJ2-2, with D uncertain. V gave up 5 bases and J gave up 1 base, with 14 bases separating them. CDR1 is MNHNY, CDR2 SVGAGI, per germline (reference sequence). This CDR3 is built from 16 residues. The CDR3 region is CASSVWWSENTGELFF. The CDR3 nucleotides read TGTGCCAGCAGTGTCTGGTGGTCGGAGAACACCGGGGAGCTGTTTTTT.

This clonotype was detected ten times or more. DNA for the CDR3: TGTGCCAGCTCACCAAGCGCCTTAGGTGAGCAGTTCTTC. Translated: CASSPSALGEQFF. This chain joins TRBV18 and TRBJ2-1; no definite D call. Trimming left V 2 bases short and J 9 bases short, with 11 bases between. The CDR3 consists of 13 residues. Germline V CDR1 and CDR2: KGHSH, LQKENI.

This clonotype was picked up a small number of times. V is TRBV4-1 and J is TRBJ2-7; TRBD1 aligns across 10 bases. The length of the CDR3 is 15 residues. Germline V gives CDR1 MGHRA, CDR2 YSYEKL. V lost 4 bases, J lost 2 bases, and 5 bases stayed unmatched. The CDR3: CASSPRDRGPYEQYF. CDR3 DNA sequence: TGCGCCAGCAGCCCCCGGGACAGGGGTCCCTACGAGCAGTACTTC.

This clonotype was counted ten times or more. The V gene is TRBV2, the J gene TRBJ2-1, with no clear D. V was trimmed by 2 bases and J by 2 bases, leaving 10 bases between them. Germline V gene data show CDR1 as SNHLY and CDR2 as FYNNEI. This CDR3 spans 15 amino acids. The CDR3 DNA sequence: TGTGCCAGCAGTGAAACCCAGCGTCCCTACAATGAGCAGTTCTTC. It translates to CASSETQRPYNEQFF. Looking up the rest from reference TRBV2 and TRBJ2-1 gives the full variable domain: EPEVTQTPSHQVTQMGQEVILRCVPISNHLYFYWYRQILGQKVEFLVSFYNNEISEKSEIFDDQFSVERPDGSNFTLKIRSTKLEDSAMYFCASSETQRPYNEQFFGPGTRLTVL.

The sample holds many counts of this clonotype. This sequence joins TRBV6-6 and TRBJ2-3, with D perhaps matching TRBD1 (6 bases). Germline V gene data show CDR1 as MNHNY and CDR2 as SVGAGI (reference sequence). Trimming left V 7 bases short and J 0 bases short, with 17 bases between. The CDR3 is 16 amino acids. In DNA form, the CDR3 reads TGTGCCAGCAACCTTGGGGGCGTCTTTAGCACAGATACGCAGTATTTT. Translating it yields CASNLGGVFSTDTQYF.

This clonotype was counted only a few times. This chain links TRBV10-2 with TRBJ2-5; D is unresolved. The germline gives CDR1 WSHSY, CDR2 SAAADI. V was cut by 7 bases and J by 1 base, with 10 bases left in between. The CDR3 covers 13 residues. As DNA, the CDR3 is TGCGCCAGCACGCCACAGATCCAAGAGACCCAGTACTTC. Protein sequence: CASTPQIQETQYF.

This rearrangement joins TRBV28 to TRBJ2-3; a weak D match, TRBD2 (5 bases). The V end lost 2 bases, the J end lost 2 bases, and 11 bases lay between the germline ends. Germline-derived CDR1 and CDR2 are MDHEN and SYDVKM. The CDR3 spans 15 residues. CDR3 amino acids: CASSLPGGLTDTQYF. The CDR3 DNA sequence: TGTGCCAGCAGTTTACCCGGAGGCCTCACAGATACGCAGTATTTT. Filled out from reference TRBV28 and TRBJ2-3, the complete variable domain reads DVKVTQSSRYLVKRTGEKVFLECVQDMDHENMFWYRQDPGLGLRLIYFSYDVKMKEKGDIPEGYSVSREKKERFSLILESASTNQTSMYLCASSLPGGLTDTQYFGPGTRLTVL.

This clonotype was counted between two and nine times. The chain is built from TRBV28 and TRBJ2-7; TRBD2 agrees at 12 bases. V lost 3 bases to trimming and J lost 1 base; unmatched junction nucleotides: 4. There are 16 residues in the CDR3. CDR1 is MDHEN and CDR2 is SYDVKM in the germline V gene. The CDR3 loop reads CASSLAGTSGSYEQYF. In DNA, the CDR3 is TGTGCCAGCAGTTTGGCCGGGACTAGCGGGTCCTACGAGCAGTACTTC.

This clonotype was found many times. CDR3 sequence reads: CASSSGLADPEQYF. The CDR3 nucleotides are TGTGCCAGCAGCTCTGGACTAGCGGACCCCGAGCAGTACTTC. The rearrangement links TRBV28 to TRBJ2-7; the match to TRBD2 covers 10 bases. V lost 6 bases, J lost 6 bases, and 8 bases stayed unmatched. Germline V lookup: CDR1 MDHEN, CDR2 SYDVKM. The CDR3 has 14 residues.

This clonotype was seen a handful of times. The chain recombines TRBV20-1 with TRBJ1-1, with D possibly matching TRBD1 (5 bases). The germline V and J ends were trimmed by 6 bases and 0 bases, with 11 bases remaining between them. Germline loops: CDR1 DFQATT, CDR2 SNEGSKA (reference sequence). The CDR3 runs to 13 residues. DNA for the CDR3: TGCAGTGCAATCAGGGAGATGAACACTGAAGCTTTCTTT. Its translation: CSAIREMNTEAFF.

This clonotype was seen repeatedly, ten times or more. V and J are TRBV28 and TRBJ2-7; TRBD1 might be the D (6 bases). Germline V lookup: CDR1 MDHEN, CDR2 SYDVKM. There are 13 residues in the CDR3. Trimming pared 6 bases from V and 2 bases from J, leaving 11 bases between. The DNA for the CDR3 is TGTGCCAGCAGCCCGGGACAACCCTACGAGCAGTACTTC. It translates to CASSPGQPYEQYF.

This clonotype occurred many times. The chain uses TRBV7-6 and TRBJ2-3; 10 bases match TRBD2. The CDR3 consists of 18 residues. Unmatched junction bases numbered 10, after V lost 1 base and J lost 3 bases. The germline V gene has CDR1 SGHVS and CDR2 FNYEAQ. In DNA form, the CDR3 reads TGTGCCAGCAGCTTAGAGGCAGCGGGAGGGCCGGGAACAGATACGCAGTATTTT. Translation gives CASSLEAAGGPGTDTQYF.

This clonotype was found many times. J is TRBJ1-2 and V is TRBV30; D uncertain. V was clipped by 2 bases and J by 3 bases, with 10 bases between them. The germline gives CDR1 GTSNPN, CDR2 SVGIG (reference sequence). The CDR3 has 13 amino acids. In nucleotides, the CDR3 is TGTGCCTGGAGTTTGGGAAGGGACTATGGCTACACCTTC. Encoded protein: CAWSLGRDYGYTF. The full variable domain, in which reference TRBV30 and TRBJ1-2 provide the parts outside the CDR3, is SQTIHQWPATLVQPVGSPLSLECTVEGTSNPNLYWYRQAAGRGLQLLFYSVGIGQISSEVPQNLSASRPQDRQFILSSKKLLLSDSGFYLCAWSLGRDYGYTFGSGTRLTVV.

This clonotype occurred many times. The rearrangement links TRBV12-3 or TRBV12-4 to TRBJ2-1; 11 bases match TRBD2. The CDR3 consists of 16 residues. J was trimmed by 6 bases and V by 3 bases; bases with no gene match: 7. CDR3 region: CASSFWSSGRPNEQFF. In DNA, the CDR3 is TGTGCCAGCAGTTTCTGGTCTAGCGGGAGGCCCAATGAGCAGTTCTTC.

Only a few counts were recorded for this clonotype. The gene calls are TRBV29-1 and TRBJ1-1; tentative D call: TRBD1 (5 bases). The CDR3 sequence is 14 residues long. Germline-derived CDR1 and CDR2 are SQVTM and ANQGSEA. V was trimmed by 5 bases and J by 0 bases, leaving 13 bases between them. Here the CDR3 reads CSVQGKNLNTEAFF. CDR3 nucleotides: TGCAGCGTTCAGGGAAAGAACCTGAACACTGAAGCTTTCTTT.

The chain is built from TRBV5-5 and TRBJ2-3; unclear D gene. This CDR3 spans 13 amino acids. V lost 0 bases to trimming and J lost 4 bases, with 6 bases between them. In germline, CDR1 is SGHKS, CDR2 YYEKEE (reference sequence). The CDR3 sequence is CASSLDLADTQYF. CDR3 bases: TGTGCCAGCAGCTTGGACTTGGCAGATACGCAGTATTTT. The full variable domain, with the rest looked up from reference TRBV5-5 and TRBJ2-3, is DAGVTQSPTHLIKTRGQQVTLRCSPISGHKSVSWYQQVLGQGPQFIFQYYEKEERGRGNFPDRFSARQFPNYSSELNVNALLLGDSALYLCASSLDLADTQYFGPGTRLTVL.

This clonotype has just a few counts. The CDR3 carries no conserved terminal phenylalanine or tryptophan, so it likely arises from a read error. It is unclear where the CDR3 begins or ends on the DNA, so no DNA is shown, and the CDR3 is as TCRdb lists it. The rearrangement joins TRBV3-1 to TRBJ1-1; the table's TRBD1 call for D was not verified on the DNA. The germline V gene has CDR1 LGHDT and CDR2 YNNKEL (reference sequence). The length of the CDR3 is 8 amino acids, counting both ends. CDR3 residues: CASSQESR.

This clonotype was found many times. The V gene is TRBV29-1, the J gene TRBJ2-4; TRBD2 matches at 7 bases. J gave up 8 bases and V 3 bases, and 4 bases lay outside the gene matches. Germline CDR1 reads SQVTM; CDR2 reads ANQGSEA. There are 12 residues in the CDR3. CDR3 coding DNA: TGCAGCGTTGACGTGGCGGGAGACATTCAGTACTTC. Its protein product is CSVDVAGDIQYF.

This clonotype was picked up many times. V gene TRBV7-2 combines with J gene TRBJ2-3, with D possibly matching TRBD2 (5 bases). Trimming took 1 base from V and 4 from J, leaving 15 bases between them. The germline V gene has CDR1 SGHTA and CDR2 FQGNSA. This CDR3 has 16 amino acids. In DNA form, the CDR3 reads TGTGCCAGCAGCTTAGAGGGTCCGGGATTCCCAGATACGCAGTATTTT. Protein product: CASSLEGPGFPDTQYF.

The chain recombines TRBV2 with TRBJ2-5; D possibly uses TRBD1 or TRBD2 (7 bases each). Germline V lookup: CDR1 SNHLY, CDR2 FYNNEI. Trimming left V 11 bases short and J 2 bases short, with 18 bases between. This CDR3 region has 14 residues. The CDR3 here is CAGGAQGTQETQYF. CDR3 nucleotides: TGTGCCGGGGGGGCACAGGGGACTCAAGAGACCCAGTACTTC.

This clonotype was seen many times. CDR3 loop: CASSPLTGVEQYF. CDR3 DNA sequence: TGTGCCAGCAGTCCCCTGACAGGGGTCGAGCAGTACTTC. The chain recombines TRBV12-3 or TRBV12-4 with TRBJ2-7, with 8 bases matching TRBD1. The CDR3 has 13 amino acids. V lost 5 bases and J lost 6; bases outside the gene matches: 6.

Ten or more counts support this clonotype. The chain employs TRBV10-3 and TRBJ1-2; the D gene is possibly TRBD1 (5 bases). Per the germline V gene, CDR1 is ENHRY and CDR2 is SYGVKD. V lost 0 bases, J lost 3 bases, and 14 bases lay in between. The CDR3 runs 16 residues. Here the CDR3 reads CAISESIGGEYYGYTF. The CDR3 bases are TGTGCCATCAGTGAGTCGATTGGAGGGGAATACTATGGCTACACCTTC.

The V call is TRBV6-5, the J call TRBJ2-2; D gene unclear. V lost 4 bases and J lost 0, with 12 bases in between. The V gene's germline CDR1 is MNHEY and CDR2 SVGAGI. The CDR3 sequence is 16 residues long. CDR3 sequence reads: CASSSTQKANTGELFF. In DNA form, the CDR3 reads TGTGCCAGCAGTTCAACACAGAAAGCGAACACCGGGGAGCTGTTTTTT.

This clonotype was recorded at least ten times. V and J are TRBV5-4 and TRBJ2-7, with TRBD2 matching over 11 bases. Germline lookup yields CDR1 SGHNT and CDR2 YYREEE (reference sequence). The CDR3 runs 16 residues. V dropped 4 bases and J dropped 1; count of bases not matched to a gene: 7. CDR3 nucleotides: TGTGCCAGCAGCCCCTCTAGCGGGAGGACTTCCTACGAGCAGTACTTC. Translated: CASSPSSGRTSYEQYF.

The genes are TRBV28 and TRBJ2-7; 8 bases line up with TRBD1. The CDR3 has 16 amino acids. Trimming at V came to 3 bases and at J to 3 bases, leaving 10 bases not matched to a gene. The germline V gene has CDR1 MDHEN and CDR2 SYDVKM. CDR3 in amino acids: CASSFHGGTGHYEQYF. In DNA form, the CDR3 reads TGTGCCAGCAGTTTTCATGGCGGGACAGGACACTACGAGCAGTACTTC.

This clonotype appeared many times. This chain links TRBV27 with TRBJ1-5; weak D call: TRBD1 (5 bases). Per germline, CDR1 MNHEY and CDR2 SMNVEV (reference sequence). Trimming removed 4 bases at V and 7 bases at J, with 11 bases between. CDR3 length: 13 residues. The CDR3 nucleotides are TGTGCCAGCAGTTCCAGGGAATGGCAGCCCCAGCATTTT. It yields the protein CASSSREWQPQHF.

This clonotype was detected many times. The chain joins TRBV7-3 to TRBJ2-1; the match to TRBD2 covers 9 bases. The length of the CDR3 is 17 residues. Germline V gene sequence: CDR1 SGHTA, CDR2 FQGTGA. V lost 2 bases to trimming and J lost 0 bases; unmatched junction nucleotides: 5. CDR3 sequence (DNA): TGTGCCAGCAGCTTAGAGACTAGCGGTTACTCCTACAATGAGCAGTTCTTC. Translated, it gives CASSLETSGYSYNEQFF. Using reference TRBV7-3 and TRBJ2-1 for the parts outside the CDR3, the full variable domain is GAGVSQTPSNKVTEKGKYVELRCDPISGHTALYWYRQSLGQGPEFLIYFQGTGAADDSGLPNDRFFAVRPEGSVSTLKIQRTERGDSAVYLCASSLETSGYSYNEQFFGPGTRLTVL.